Listed below are T cell receptor beta chains from one sample, sequenced in a study of cytomegalovirus exposure and HLA in healthy donors. Assay used: immunoSEQ multiplex PCR; TCRdb lists only in-frame clones, some missing. The sample holds about 170,000 clones, about four fifths seen once. Sequenced material: PBMCs. Receptors were obtained from a man aged 18 to 30 in good health and CMV-seronegative. CDR3s include the opening cysteine and the closing phenylalanine or tryptophan. The D gene is left open where the match is weak. Some rows have no size entry. The others give once, few or many, or a class for an expanded clone.

TRBD1	TRBV19	TRBJ2-2	NA	TGTGCCAGTAAGGGACAGGGGCTTCCCGGGGAGCTGTTTTTT	CASKGQGLPGELFF
NA	TRBV6-5	TRBJ2-2	NA	TGTGCCAGCAGTTACTCGAAGCATGTGATGTCCGGGGAGCTGTTTTTT	CASSYSKHVMSGELFF
NA	TRBV19	TRBJ1-5	NA	TGTGCCAGTTCCCCCGTCCCCTATCAGCCCCAGCATTTT	CASSPVPYQPQHF
NA	TRBV5-1	TRBJ1-1	NA	TGCGCCAGCAGCCCGAACCCGGAAAGGGGTGAAGCTTTCTTT	CASSPNPERGEAFF
TRBD2	TRBV11-3	TRBJ2-1	NA	TGTGCCACAGGGGACACATTTCTAGCGGGAGGGCCTGTTGAGCAGTTCTTC	CATGDTFLAGGPVEQFF
NA	TRBV29-1	TRBJ1-2	few	TGCAGCGTTGAACGAGGAAACTATGGCTACACCTTC	CSVERGNYGYTF
NA	TRBV4-1	TRBJ2-7	NA	TGCGCCAGCAGCCAAGTAGCGGAAGTCTACGAGCAGTACTTC	CASSQVAEVYEQYF
NA	TRBV4-1	TRBJ1-1	few	TGCGCCAGCAGCCAAGGAGTTCGGGAAGCTTTCTTT	CASSQGVREAFF
NA	TRBV7-9	TRBJ2-5	NA	TGTTCCAGCAGCAGGAGGCGTCTCCGGGCGGCCCAAGAGACCCAGTACTTC	CSSSRRRLRAAQETQYF
NA	TRBV9	TRBJ2-2	NA	TGTGCCAGCAGCGTAGCTTACCAGGGGCCCACCGGGGAGCTGTTTTTT	CASSVAYQGPTGELFF
TRBD1	TRBV5-1	TRBJ2-2	NA	TGCGCCAGCAGCTCTGGACAGGGGCCCCACACCGGGGAGCTGTTTTTT	CASSSGQGPHTGELFF
TRBD2	TRBV28	TRBJ2-1	NA	TGTGCCAGCAGTTCTCCGAGTTCTAGCGGGAGGGGCTCCTACAATGAGCAGTTCTTC	CASSSPSSSGRGSYNEQFF
NA	TRBV6-5	TRBJ2-2	NA	TGTGCCAGCAGTTACTCCCTAGCCGCCGGGGAGCTGTTTTTT	CASSYSLAAGELFF
NA	TRBV29-1	TRBJ2-2	NA	TGCAGCGTCGCGGGCAGATTTAATTCCGGGGAGCTGTTTTTT	CSVAGRFNSGELFF
TRBD1	TRBV27	TRBJ2-5	NA	TGTGCCAGCAGTTTTTGGGGGACAGGGGTTGAGACCCAGTACTTC	CASSFWGTGVETQYF
NA	TRBV7-9	TRBJ2-2	NA	TGTGCCAGCAGCTTATACGAGCGGAGCACCGGGGAGCTGTTTTTT	CASSLYERSTGELFF
NA	TRBV7-9	TRBJ2-7	NA	TGTGCCAGCAGCTTAGGATCGGGGAGATCCTACGAGCAGTACTTC	CASSLGSGRSYEQYF
TRBD2	TRBV5-5	TRBJ2-7	NA	TGTGCCAGCAGCTCAACCCTCGAGCTAGCGGGAGGTGGGTACGAGCAGTACTTC	CASSSTLELAGGGYEQYF
NA	TRBV7-3	TRBJ1-1	few	TGTGCCAGCAGCTCCAGGGGGAACACTGAAGCTTTCTTT	CASSSRGNTEAFF
TRBD2	TRBV4-2	TRBJ2-7	NA	TGTGCCAGCAGCCAAGGATCTGGCCGAGCGGGGGAGCAGTACTTC	CASSQGSGRAGEQYF
NA	TRBV4-1	TRBJ2-1	NA	TGCGCCAGCAGCCAAGGGCCTGACAATGAGCAGTTCTTC	CASSQGPDNEQFF
TRBD1	TRBV19	TRBJ2-2	NA	TGTGCCAGCCGAACAGGGGATCGGGACACCGGGGAGCTGTTTTTT	CASRTGDRDTGELFF
TRBD2	TRBV7-7	TRBJ2-3	NA	TGTGCTAGCAGCGTCGGGACTAGCGGGAGGTCGACAGATACGCAGTATTTT	CASSVGTSGRSTDTQYF
TRBD1	TRBV19	TRBJ1-5	NA	TGTGCCACACGGACCAGGACAGGGATGAATCAGCCCCAGCATTTT	CATRTRTGMNQPQHF
NA	TRBV30	TRBJ1-5	NA	TGTGCCTGGAGTCTTTCCTCGCAGGGGAATCAGCCCCAGCATTTT	CAWSLSSQGNQPQHF
NA	TRBV15	TRBJ2-5	NA	TGTGCCACCAGCAGAGATCTGGGGGGTCAAGAGACCCAGTACTTC	CATSRDLGGQETQYF
NA	TRBV7-3	TRBJ1-2	NA	TGTGCCAGCAGCCCTACACCCGGGACACATGTTATCTATGGCTACACCTTC	CASSPTPGTHVIYGYTF
TRBD2	TRBV7-2	TRBJ2-7	NA	TGTGCCAGCAGCCCGCTGCGGGGAGCGGGAAACTTC	CASSPLRGAGNF
TRBD1	TRBV14	TRBJ1-6	NA	TGTGCCAGCAGCCAAGAACAGGGGCTCTCACCCCTCCACTTT	CASSQEQGLSPLHF